The next 9 T cell receptor beta chains were all read from a single sample in a study of early T cells in non-severe SARS-CoV-2 infection. TCRdb reanalysed the 5' RACE reads using MiXCR and keeps one entry per CDR3 protein. The table lists about 80,000 distinct CDR3 sequences, less than 8% of them singletons. The sequenced material came from whole blood. These receptors came from an adult who was a healthcare worker with PCR-confirmed SARS-CoV-2 infection or an uninfected control (not recorded which).

This clonotype was detected many times. The rearrangement uses TRBV29-1 and TRBJ2-7; 8 bases agree with TRBD1. In germline, CDR1 is SQVTM, CDR2 ANQGSEA. This CDR3 comprises 12 residues. Germline trimming cut 3 bases from V and 6 bases from J; bases unmatched to any gene: 4. CDR3 loop: CSVDWQGAEQYF. CDR3 bases: TGCAGCGTTGATTGGCAGGGGGCCGAGCAGTACTTC.

This clonotype has a handful of counts. The gene calls are TRBV6-5 and TRBJ2-3, with 10 bases that match TRBD1. CDR1 MNHEY and CDR2 SVGAGI come from the germline V gene. With 2 bases clipped from V and 5 bases from J, the junction kept 10 bases outside the gene matches. This CDR3 spans 17 amino acids. The CDR3: CASSYRRPGQGRDTQYF. The CDR3 DNA follows: TGTGCCAGCAGTTACCGAAGACCGGGACAGGGGAGAGATACGCAGTATTTT.

The V call is TRBV3-1, the J call TRBJ2-5, with 11 bases matching TRBD1. CDR3 length: 16 amino acids. With 2 bases clipped from V and 1 base from J, the junction kept 3 bases outside the gene matches. Germline loops: CDR1 LGHDT, CDR2 YNNKEL (reference sequence). CDR3 in DNA: TGTGCCAGCAGCCAAAGGACAGGGGGCATCCAAGAGACCCAGTACTTC. As protein: CASSQRTGGIQETQYF.

This clonotype occurred many times. The V gene is TRBV20-1, the J gene TRBJ2-5; D gene uncertain. Germline CDR1 reads DFQATT; CDR2 reads SNEGSKA (reference sequence). This CDR3 region has 14 residues. The V end lost 5 bases, the J end lost 5 bases, and 18 bases lay between the germline ends. In DNA, the CDR3 is TGCAGTGCTCACAAAAGGTCAACTTTTGAGACCCAGTACTTC. Protein product: CSAHKRSTFETQYF.

V gene TRBV20-1 combines with J gene TRBJ2-2, with D perhaps given as TRBD1 or TRBD2 (5 bases each). The CDR3 runs to 13 residues. The germline gives CDR1 DFQATT, CDR2 SNEGSKA (reference sequence). Trimming took 6 bases from V and 7 from J, leaving 15 bases between them. In nucleotides, the CDR3 is TGCAGTGCCCCGAGTGGGGGATACGGGGAGCTGTTTTTT. Protein sequence: CSAPSGGYGELFF.

The chain links TRBV7-2 to TRBJ1-2, with a tentative D call TRBD1 (5 bases). Germline CDR1 is SGHTA and CDR2 is FQGNSA. Trimming left V 0 bases short and J 1 base short, with 9 bases between. The length of the CDR3 is 15 residues. CDR3 nucleotide sequence: TGTGCCAGCAGCTTAGCGTCGGGGGATAACTATGGCTACACCTTC. Translation gives CASSLASGDNYGYTF.

At least ten counts were recorded for this clonotype. This chain links TRBV19 with TRBJ2-7, with 7 nucleotides matching TRBD2. CDR1 is LNHDA and CDR2 is SQIVND in the germline V gene (reference sequence). J gave up 1 base and V 3 bases, and 3 bases lay outside the gene matches. The CDR3 has 14 residues. CDR3 sequence reads: CASSIGGLSYEQYF. CDR3 nucleotides: TGTGCCAGTAGTATTGGGGGACTATCCTACGAGCAGTACTTC.

In this sample, this clonotype turned up many times. The chain employs TRBV7-2 and TRBJ2-6; D not certain. Trimming removed 1 base from V and 0 bases from J, with 13 bases in between. The germline V gene has CDR1 SGHTA and CDR2 FQGNSA. The CDR3 spans 18 residues. The CDR3 coding sequence is TGTGCCAGCAGCTTAGGAACGTCTAGGGTCTCTGGGGCCAACGTCCTGACTTTC. It encodes CASSLGTSRVSGANVLTF.

There are a few counts of this clonotype. This chain connects TRBV10-3 to TRBJ2-7, with 7 bases fitting TRBD1. V shed 3 bases, J shed 1 base, and the junction held 6 bases outside the gene matches. The CDR3 has 15 residues. CDR1 and CDR2 (germline): ENHRY, SYGVKD. The CDR3 nucleotides are TGTGCCATCAGTGATTCCGGACAGGCATCCTACGAGCAGTACTTC. Amino acid sequence: CAISDSGQASYEQYF.